The sequence of this TCR beta chain was determined in a study of blood T cell repertoires in COVID-19. Assay: immunoSEQ multiplex PCR; the TCRdb copy retains only in-frame clones and omits some. The data contain under 200,000 clones, roughly 81% of them seen just once; the ten biggest clones take up under 3.5%. V lost 3 bases and J 5 bases, leaving 14 bases between the germline ends. Germline loops: CDR1 SGHNT, CDR2 YYREEE (reference sequence). This CDR3 region has 14 residues. The origin of this receptor is an elderly woman with COVID-19, enrolled during active disease. The chain carries TRBV5-4 and TRBJ2-5; D not resolved. Sample: peripheral blood. CDR3 residues: CASSYGSEVETQYF. CDR3 nucleotides: TGTGCCAGCAGCTACGGGTCCGAGGTGGAGACCCAGTACTTC.